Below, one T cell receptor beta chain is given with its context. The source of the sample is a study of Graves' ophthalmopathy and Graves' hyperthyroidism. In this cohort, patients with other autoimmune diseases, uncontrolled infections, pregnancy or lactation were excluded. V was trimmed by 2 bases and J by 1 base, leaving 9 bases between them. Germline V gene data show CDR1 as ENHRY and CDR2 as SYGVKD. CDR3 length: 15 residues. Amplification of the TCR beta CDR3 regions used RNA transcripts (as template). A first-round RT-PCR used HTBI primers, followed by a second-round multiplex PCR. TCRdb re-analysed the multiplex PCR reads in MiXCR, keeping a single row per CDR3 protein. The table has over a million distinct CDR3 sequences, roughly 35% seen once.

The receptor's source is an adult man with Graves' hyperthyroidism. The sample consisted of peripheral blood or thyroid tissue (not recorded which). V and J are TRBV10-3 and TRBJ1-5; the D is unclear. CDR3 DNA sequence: TGTGCCATCAGTGAGAATGTAGGGAGCAATCAGCCCCAGCATTTT. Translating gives CAISENVGSNQPQHF.